The clone carrying this T cell receptor beta chain was picked up many times. Its antigen is unidentified. The CDR3 extends over 14 amino acids. Germline V gene sequence: CDR1 SQVTM, CDR2 ANQGSEA. J gave up 3 bases and V 4 bases, and 6 bases lay outside the gene matches. Patients between 18 and 65 years old had hyperthyroidism, newly diagnosed and lasting under 2 months. Lactation, pregnancy, other autoimmune disease or uncontrolled infection led to exclusion of patients. Regions amplified from RNA transcripts were the TCR beta CDR3 regions. The HTBI primer set drove a first-round RT-PCR of the TCR CDR3. TCRdb redid the calling of the multiplex PCR reads with MiXCR, one entry per CDR3 protein. The sample has 610,000 or so distinct CDR3 sequences; approximately 44% are singletons. This sample is part of a study of T cells in Graves' hyperthyroidism and ophthalmopathy. Points from the study as a whole: Also found in blood were most expanded thyroid clonotypes above 0.001.

The source is a young woman with Graves' hyperthyroidism. The source material was peripheral blood or thyroid tissue (not recorded which). The chain carries TRBV29-1 and TRBJ1-5, with TRBD1 matching over 7 bases. This CDR3 is CSVAGDRSNQPQHF. In DNA form, the CDR3 reads TGCAGCGTTGCAGGGGACAGATCCAATCAGCCCCAGCATTTT.